One sample yielded the 28 T cell receptor beta chains listed below, sequenced in a study of radiotherapy plus CTLA-4 blockade in lung cancer. Assay: immunoSEQ multiplex PCR; the TCRdb copy retains only in-frame clones and omits some. The data contain some 12,000 clones, about 86% of them singletons. The sample in question was peripheral blood, obtained from a patient treated with radiotherapy plus ipilimumab. The receptors were gathered from a human donor with non-small cell lung cancer that progressed on radiotherapy plus ipilimumab.

V usage is TRBV7-9 and J usage is TRBJ1-2; 12 nucleotides align to TRBD1. The ends lost 0 bases at V and 4 bases at J; junction bases unmatched: 6. CDR1 SEHNR and CDR2 FQNEAQ come from the germline V gene (reference sequence). The CDR3 consists of 17 residues. This CDR3 is CASSLAGTGGVSYGYTF. In nucleotides, the CDR3 is TGTGCCAGCAGCTTAGCCGGGACAGGGGGCGTCAGCTATGGCTACACCTTC. The full variable domain, rest sourced from reference TRBV7-9 and TRBJ1-2, is DTGVSQNPRHKITKRGQNVTFRCDPISEHNRLYWYRQTLGQGPEFLTYFQNEAQLEKSRLLSDRFSAERPKGSFSTLEIQRTEQGDSAMYLCASSLAGTGGVSYGYTFGSGTRLTVV.

The chain is built from TRBV18 and TRBJ2-3, with 8 bases fitting TRBD1. The CDR3 totals 15 residues. J was trimmed by 1 base and V by 1 base; bases with no gene match: 1. Germline-derived CDR1 and CDR2 are KGHSH and LQKENI. CDR3 loop: CASSPQGQGTDTQYF. Written as DNA, the CDR3 is TGTGCCAGCTCACCACAGGGACAGGGCACAGATACGCAGTATTTT.

The rearrangement joins TRBV5-1 to TRBJ1-4; 10 positions agree with TRBD1. The CDR3 runs to 18 residues. Trimming at V came to 4 bases and at J to 0 bases, leaving 9 bases not matched to a gene. Germline V gene sequence: CDR1 SGHRS, CDR2 YFSETQ. The CDR3 loop reads CASSINRDRGSTNEKLFF. The CDR3 nucleotides are TGCGCCAGCAGCATCAATCGGGACAGGGGATCAACTAATGAAAAACTGTTTTTT.

V and J are TRBV5-1 and TRBJ2-1; 7 bases map to TRBD1. The J segment lost 5 bases and the V segment lost 4 bases, leaving 3 bases of the junction unmatched. Germline V gives CDR1 SGHRS, CDR2 YFSETQ. This CDR3 comprises 13 residues. DNA for the CDR3: TGCGCCAGCAGCCAACAGGGGAACAATGAGCAGTTCTTC. Protein product: CASSQQGNNEQFF.

The chain employs TRBV27 and TRBJ1-6; D gene ambiguous. Trimming shortened V by 5 bases and J by 0 bases, and 11 bases separated the two germline ends. The germline gives CDR1 MNHEY, CDR2 SMNVEV (reference sequence). This CDR3 is 16 amino acids long. CDR3 loop: CASSAQSGSYNSPLHF. CDR3 nucleotide sequence: TGTGCCAGCAGTGCCCAGAGTGGCTCCTATAATTCACCCCTCCACTTT.

The chain couples TRBV5-4 to TRBJ2-7; 8 bases are shared with TRBD2. The CDR3 spans 15 residues. Losses at the gene ends were 1 base for V and 2 bases for J; bases not matched to a gene: 5. CDR1 SGHNT and CDR2 YYREEE come from the germline V gene (reference sequence). The CDR3 DNA follows: TGTGCCAGCAGCTTGACTAGCGGCTACACCTACGAGCAGTACTTC. It is translated as CASSLTSGYTYEQYF.

CDR3 loop: CSVSPGGETDYGYTF. The DNA of the CDR3 is TGCAGCGTTTCGCCGGGGGGGGAGACCGACTATGGCTACACCTTC. The V call is TRBV29-1, the J call TRBJ1-2; a weak D match, TRBD1 (5 bases). The CDR3 extends over 15 amino acids. The ends were cut back, 5 bases at V and 3 bases at J, with 19 bases in the middle. The germline V gene has CDR1 SQVTM and CDR2 ANQGSEA. Filled out from reference TRBV29-1 and TRBJ1-2, the complete variable domain reads SAVISQKPSRDICQRGTSLTIQCQVDSQVTMMFWYRQQPGQSLTLIATANQGSEATYESGFVIDKFPISRPNLTFSTLTVSNMSPEDSSIYLCSVSPGGETDYGYTFGSGTRLTVV.

The V call is TRBV11-3, the J call TRBJ2-3; TRBD1 might be the D (5 bases). V gave up 3 bases and J gave up 4 bases, with 17 bases separating them. The CDR3 spans 16 residues. Looked up from germline, CDR1 is SGHNT and CDR2 is YENEEA. CDR3 nucleotides: TGTGCCAGCAGCTTGGGGTGGGGCGTTTCTGCAGATACGCAGTATTTT. As protein: CASSLGWGVSADTQYF.

This chain connects TRBV4-1 to TRBJ2-2; a possible D gene is TRBD1 (5 bases). Germline-derived CDR1 and CDR2 are MGHRA and YSYEKL. CDR3 length: 16 residues. The ends were cut back, 6 bases at V and 0 bases at J, with 14 bases in the middle. The CDR3 nucleotides are TGCGCCAGCAGTTGGGGCACGATAGCGAACACCGGGGAGCTGTTTTTT. Protein product: CASSWGTIANTGELFF.

V usage is TRBV5-8 and J usage is TRBJ2-6, with D unresolved. The V gene lost 0 bases and the J gene lost 0 bases, with 10 bases spanning the gap. CDR3 size: 17 residues. CDR1 SGHTS and CDR2 YDEGEE come from the germline V gene. CDR3 residues: CASSLAIWLSGANVLTF. The CDR3 bases are TGTGCCAGCAGCTTGGCCATTTGGCTCTCTGGGGCCAACGTCCTGACTTTC.

The CDR3 loop reads CASSSRASTF. DNA of the CDR3: TGTGCCAGCAGTTCTAGGGCCTCGACCTTC. The rearrangement uses TRBV28 and TRBJ1-2; D unclear. The V gene's germline CDR1 is MDHEN and CDR2 SYDVKM. V was cut by 4 bases and J by 14 bases, with 11 bases left in between. The CDR3 loop spans 10 amino acids.

V gene TRBV7-6 combines with J gene TRBJ2-2; 7 positions match TRBD2. V lost 8 bases to trimming and J lost 7 bases; unmatched junction nucleotides: 10. Germline V gives CDR1 SGHVS, CDR2 FNYEAQ. The CDR3 has 14 amino acids. The CDR3 region is CASGPRTSGGELFF. As DNA, the CDR3 is TGTGCCAGCGGCCCCAGGACTAGTGGCGGGGAGCTGTTTTTT.

V gene TRBV19 combines with J gene TRBJ2-1; TRBD2 matches at 13 bases. This CDR3 region has 15 residues. Germline V lookup: CDR1 LNHDA, CDR2 SQIVND (reference sequence). V was clipped by 6 bases and J by 4 bases; unmatched bases: 3. The CDR3 protein is CASRLAGGFYNEQFF. The CDR3 DNA is TGTGCCAGTAGACTAGCGGGGGGGTTTTACAATGAGCAGTTCTTC. The whole variable domain, remainder taken from reference TRBV19 and TRBJ2-1, is DGGITQSPKYLFRKEGQNVTLSCEQNLNHDAMYWYRQDPGQGLRLIYYSQIVNDFQKGDIAEGYSVSREKKESFPLTVTSAQKNPTAFYLCASRLAGGFYNEQFFGPGTRLTVL.

This clone was seen a single time. The CDR3, as DNA: TGTGCCAGCAGGAAGACAGGGACAACTAATGAAAAACTGTTTTTT. This sequence encodes CASRKTGTTNEKLFF. J is TRBJ1-4 and V is TRBV6-1; 7 bases map to TRBD1. In germline, CDR1 is MNHNS, CDR2 SASEGT. V was clipped by 6 bases and J by 0 bases; unmatched bases: 4. CDR3 length: 15 residues.

The chain has TRBV4-3 and TRBJ1-3; no definite D call. There are 17 residues in the CDR3. With 0 bases removed from V and 0 bases from J, the gap between germline ends came to 12 bases. CDR1 and CDR2 from the germline V gene are LGHNA and YSLEER. The CDR3 nucleotides are TGCGCCAGCAGCCAAGACCCCCCTGGCCCCTCTGGAAACACCATATATTTT. Translation gives CASSQDPPGPSGNTIYF.

The genes are TRBV10-1 and TRBJ2-3, with 7 bases that match TRBD2. Losses at the gene ends were 4 bases for V and 4 bases for J; bases not matched to a gene: 5. Germline assignment: CDR1 WNHNN and CDR2 SYGVQD (reference sequence). The CDR3 runs 14 residues. This chain's CDR3 is CASSGEGRSDTQYF. The CDR3 DNA reads TGCGCCAGCAGTGGGGAGGGACGTTCAGATACGCAGTATTTT.

The CDR3 loop is CASSKNTGELFF. The CDR3 nucleotides read TGTGCCAGCAGCAAGAACACCGGGGAGCTGTTTTTT. The rearrangement links TRBV7-9 to TRBJ2-2, with unresolved D. Trimming cost V 5 bases and J 1 base, with 2 bases left between them. This CDR3 is built from 12 residues. In germline, CDR1 is SEHNR, CDR2 FQNEAQ (reference sequence).

V gene TRBV5-1 combines with J gene TRBJ2-3; 7 nucleotides line up with TRBD2. The CDR3 consists of 17 residues. Germline trimming cut 0 bases from V and 4 bases from J; bases unmatched to any gene: 11. The germline CDR1 and CDR2 sequences are SGHRS and YFSETQ. Here the CDR3 DNA reads TGCGCCAGCAGCTTGGCCTTCGGCGGGGGTCCCCCAGATACGCAGTATTTT. Amino acid sequence: CASSLAFGGGPPDTQYF.

The gene calls are TRBV27 and TRBJ2-3; 10 nucleotides align to TRBD2. Germline trimming cut 5 bases from V and 4 bases from J; bases unmatched to any gene: 6. The CDR3 is made up of 15 amino acids. From germline, CDR1 is MNHEY and CDR2 SMNVEV (reference sequence). CDR3 DNA sequence: TGTGCCAGCAGTCTCCAGCGGGGGGGCGCAGATACGCAGTATTTT. Its protein is CASSLQRGGADTQYF.

The chain is built from TRBV29-1 and TRBJ2-7; the match to TRBD1 covers 9 bases. Trimming took 7 bases from V and 4 from J; bases not matched to a gene: 11. Germline CDR1 reads SQVTM; CDR2 reads ANQGSEA. This CDR3 is built from 14 residues. The CDR3 sequence is CSAGGQGGGYEQYF. Written as DNA, the CDR3 is TGCAGCGCTGGGGGACAGGGAGGGGGTTACGAGCAGTACTTC.

This clone came up once. The CDR3 nucleotides are TGTGCCAGCAGCTCTACGGACAGGGGATATAATTCACCCCTCCACTTT. Translation gives CASSSTDRGYNSPLHF. J is TRBJ1-6 and V is TRBV7-9; 9 bases match TRBD1. V shed 4 bases, J shed 4 bases, and the junction held 5 bases outside the gene matches. CDR3 length: 16 residues. The germline CDR1 and CDR2 sequences are SEHNR and FQNEAQ (reference sequence).

In this sample, this clone turned up a few times. The chain couples TRBV5-4 to TRBJ1-2; D call uncertain. The CDR3 totals 13 residues. Germline V gene data show CDR1 as SGHNT and CDR2 as YYREEE (reference sequence). Trimming pared 5 bases from V and 2 bases from J, leaving 10 bases between. The DNA of the CDR3 is TGTGCCAGCAGGGTGGGCGGAAACTATGGCTACACCTTC. Translation gives CASRVGGNYGYTF.

The chain uses TRBV7-8 and TRBJ1-1; TRBD1 matches 9 bases. CDR1 and CDR2 from the germline V gene are SGHVS and FQNEAQ. The CDR3 covers 13 residues. Trimming at V came to 5 bases and at J to 9 bases, leaving 7 bases not matched to a gene. The CDR3 DNA follows: TGTGCCAGCAGCCGAACAGGGGGCTGGCAAGCTTTCTTT. It translates to CASSRTGGWQAFF.

This sequence joins TRBV29-1 and TRBJ1-1; 9 positions agree with TRBD1. V was pared by 6 bases and J by 5 bases, with 7 bases of the junction left unmatched. The CDR3 runs 13 residues. The germline V gene encodes CDR1 SQVTM and CDR2 ANQGSEA. The CDR3 DNA reads as TGCAGCGTGGATAACAGGGGGCGGACTGAAGCTTTCTTT. This translates into CSVDNRGRTEAFF.

V is TRBV19 and J is TRBJ1-5, with a tentative D call TRBD1 (5 bases). The CDR3 is 16 amino acids. The germline V gene encodes CDR1 LNHDA and CDR2 SQIVND (reference sequence). V was shortened by 1 base and J by 5 bases, with 15 bases between the two germline ends. CDR3 bases: TGTGCCAGTAGTATAGCCGGGACGTCTGGTTATCAGCCCCAGCATTTT. This encodes CASSIAGTSGYQPQHF.

This sequence joins TRBV11-3 and TRBJ1-1, with D possibly TRBD1 on 6 matching bases. Germline V CDR1 and CDR2: SGHNT, YENEEA. V was pared by 4 bases and J by 5 bases, with 8 bases between. This CDR3 contains 12 residues. CDR3 protein: CASSSGETEAFF. Here the CDR3 DNA reads TGTGCCAGCAGCTCAGGGGAAACTGAAGCTTTCTTT.

This clone was detected only once. This sequence joins TRBV19 and TRBJ1-2; D is ambiguous. The CDR3 runs 15 residues. Trimming left V 4 bases short and J 4 bases short, with 16 bases between. Germline V gene lookup returns CDR1 LNHDA and CDR2 SQIVND (reference sequence). In nucleotides, the CDR3 is TGTGCCAGTAGTACCGGTCCCAACGCCCTCTATGGCTACACCTTC. The encoded protein is CASSTGPNALYGYTF.

This clone appeared a single time. The chain has TRBV6-5 and TRBJ2-1; 15 bases agree with TRBD2. Per the germline V gene, CDR1 is MNHEY and CDR2 is SVGAGI. J lost 7 bases, V lost 1 base, and 2 bases had no gene match. The CDR3 contains 16 residues. CDR3 coding DNA: TGTGCCAGCAGTTACTTAGGGACTAGCGGGGGGAATGAGCAGTTCTTC. Protein product: CASSYLGTSGGNEQFF.